This T cell receptor beta chain was identified in a study of T cells in Graves' hyperthyroidism and ophthalmopathy. This clonotype has a handful of counts. Its specificity is unknown. Trimming took off 6 bases at V and 2 bases at J, with 9 bases between the two ends. Germline V gene data show CDR1 as ENHRY and CDR2 as SYGVKD. The CDR3 length is 13 residues. Exclusion of patients followed from uncontrolled infection, other autoimmune disease, pregnancy or lactation. Study-wide results and caveats: The model forecast ophthalmopathy, anticipating it by a median around 6.9 months before onset. Using 13 V-J features, a model discriminated ophthalmopathy from stable hyperthyroidism.

TCR beta CDR3 region amplification was performed from RNA transcripts. Carried out on the TCR CDR3, a first-round RT-PCR used the HTBI primer set. TCRdb itself ran the multiplex PCR reads through MiXCR, one entry per CDR3 protein. The repertoire holds some 530,000 distinct CDR3 sequences, with 20% to 25% as singletons. Source material: blood. This chain uses TRBV10-3 with TRBJ2-3, with D unclear. This sequence was found in a woman aged 70-85 years with Graves' ophthalmopathy. CDR3 sequence reads: CAIRETSTDTQYF. The CDR3, as DNA: TGTGCCATCAGGGAAACATCCACAGATACGCAGTATTTT.